Presented here are 28 T cell receptor beta chains from one specimen sequenced in a study of early T cells in non-severe SARS-CoV-2 infection. MiXCR was run by TCRdb on the 5' RACE reads, yielding one entry per CDR3 protein. The sample lists 100,000 to 150,000 distinct CDR3 sequences; 15% were seen once. The sample consisted of whole blood. These receptors all stem from an adult who was a healthcare worker with PCR-confirmed SARS-CoV-2 infection or an uninfected control (not recorded which).

A few counts support this clonotype. The V gene is TRBV7-9, the J gene TRBJ2-1; D is undetermined. Germline CDR1 is SEHNR and CDR2 is FQNEAQ (reference sequence). Trimming pared 8 bases from V and 0 bases from J, leaving 20 bases between. The CDR3 consists of 17 residues. The CDR3 loop reads CASEVVKLQPSYNEQFF. The CDR3 DNA sequence: TGTGCCAGCGAGGTGGTGAAGCTTCAACCCTCCTACAATGAGCAGTTCTTC.

The rearrangement uses TRBV7-9 and TRBJ2-4, with 9 bases that match TRBD2. Germline values: CDR1 SEHNR, CDR2 FQNEAQ (reference sequence). Trimming took 1 base from V and 9 from J; bases not matched to a gene: 28. The CDR3 runs 22 residues. In DNA form, the CDR3 reads TGTGCCAGCAGCTTAGACTACTCATCGGTGGCTAGCGGGATGTGGCCGGGAGGCATTCAGTACTTC. Its translation is CASSLDYSSVASGMWPGGIQYF.

This clonotype was counted only a few times. J is TRBJ1-1 and V is TRBV14, with a weak D call TRBD1 (6 bases). In germline, CDR1 is SGHDN, CDR2 FVKESK. V was trimmed by 6 bases and J by 5 bases, leaving 13 bases between them. The CDR3 totals 13 residues. The CDR3 sequence is CASSDRRKTEAFF. The DNA of the CDR3 is TGTGCCAGCAGTGACAGGCGCAAAACTGAAGCTTTCTTT.

The rearrangement links TRBV28 to TRBJ1-1; D is uncertain. Germline V gene sequence: CDR1 MDHEN, CDR2 SYDVKM. The V end was cut by 4 bases, the J end by 0 bases, with 9 bases between. This CDR3 contains 14 residues. The chain's CDR3 is CASSSPLMNTEAFF. CDR3 sequence (DNA): TGTGCCAGCAGTTCTCCCCTTATGAACACTGAAGCTTTCTTT.

A few counts support this clonotype. J is TRBJ2-3 and V is TRBV7-2; perhaps TRBD2 as D (6 bases). In germline, CDR1 is SGHTA, CDR2 FQGNSA. The CDR3 is 14 residues long. The V gene lost 3 bases and the J gene lost 2 bases, with 9 bases spanning the gap. The CDR3: CASSFTGVTDTQYF. DNA of the CDR3: TGTGCCAGCAGCTTTACGGGGGTCACAGATACGCAGTATTTT.

In its sample, this clonotype was seen a few times. V is TRBV19 and J is TRBJ1-1, with 9 bases aligning to TRBD1. CDR1 LNHDA and CDR2 SQIVND come from the germline V gene (reference sequence). The CDR3 totals 16 residues. The V and J ends lost 1 base and 6 bases, in that order; junction bases with no gene match: 9. The CDR3 nucleotides are TGTGCCAGTAGTATAGGGCTACAGGGGGCGTTGGCTGAAGCTTTCTTT. Translated: CASSIGLQGALAEAFF.

The table lists this clonotype with a few counts. The V gene is TRBV30, the J gene TRBJ2-7; the D gene is possibly TRBD1 (6 bases). The CDR3 is made up of 13 amino acids. The V end was cut by 0 bases, the J end by 2 bases, with 8 bases between. Germline V gene sequence: CDR1 GTSNPN, CDR2 SVGIG (reference sequence). The CDR3 coding sequence is TGTGCCTGGAGTGTCGGACAGACCTACGAGCAGTACTTC. It specifies CAWSVGQTYEQYF.

This clonotype showed up many times. The rearrangement joins TRBV10-3 to TRBJ1-2; unclear D gene. Deletions cut 0 bases from V and 2 bases from J, with 10 bases between. Germline-derived CDR1 and CDR2 are ENHRY and SYGVKD. The CDR3 has 15 amino acids. The CDR3 protein is CAISESLSVNYGYTF. CDR3 in DNA: TGTGCCATCAGTGAGTCACTATCCGTAAACTATGGCTACACCTTC.

The rearrangement links TRBV4-2 to TRBJ2-7; 7 nucleotides match TRBD1. Losses at the gene ends were 3 bases for V and 1 base for J; bases not matched to a gene: 18. The CDR3 is made up of 19 amino acids. From germline, CDR1 is LGHNA and CDR2 YNFKEQ. CDR3 residues: CASSHESPHRDRVSYEQYF. CDR3 bases: TGTGCCAGCAGCCACGAGTCCCCCCATCGGGACAGAGTTTCCTACGAGCAGTACTTC.

The chain couples TRBV7-2 to TRBJ2-2, with D possibly being TRBD1 (5 bases). Germline CDR1 is SGHTA and CDR2 is FQGNSA. V lost 4 bases to trimming and J lost 8 bases, with 14 bases between them. The CDR3 has 14 amino acids. CDR3: CASSSTPGLGELFF. The CDR3 DNA follows: TGTGCCAGCAGCTCAACGCCAGGGCTTGGGGAGCTGTTTTTT.

This clonotype has a handful of counts. The chain has TRBV11-2 and TRBJ2-1; TRBD1 agrees at 7 bases. The CDR3 totals 14 residues. J lost 9 bases, V lost 0 bases, and 5 bases had no gene match. Germline V gene lookup returns CDR1 SGHAT and CDR2 FQNNGV. The CDR3 nucleotides are TGTGCCAGCAGCTTAGACAGGGGGACGAGTGAGCAGTTCTTC. It encodes CASSLDRGTSEQFF. The entire variable domain, with the rest obtained from reference TRBV11-2 and TRBJ2-1, is as follows: EAGVAQSPRYKIIEKRQSVAFWCNPISGHATLYWYQQILGQGPKLLIQFQNNGVVDDSQLPKDRFSAERLKGVDSTLKIQPAKLEDSAVYLCASSLDRGTSEQFFGPGTRLTVL.

This clonotype showed up just a few times. The chain is built from TRBV12-3 or TRBV12-4 and TRBJ2-5, with D possibly TRBD2 on 5 matching bases. V dropped 6 bases and J dropped 1 base, with 15 bases sitting between them. The CDR3 is 15 amino acids. The CDR3 bases are TGTGCCAGCAGACCCAATTTGAGCGGCCAAGAGACCCAGTACTTC. This gives the protein CASRPNLSGQETQYF.

The chain has TRBV30 and TRBJ2-2; D uncertain. The length of the CDR3 is 13 residues. V lost 0 bases to trimming and J lost 1 base, with 3 bases between them. The V gene's germline CDR1 is GTSNPN and CDR2 SVGIG (reference sequence). CDR3 sequence (DNA): TGTGCCTGGAGTGTATGGAACACCGGGGAGCTGTTTTTT. Residues: CAWSVWNTGELFF.

This clonotype showed up just a few times. The CDR3 loop reads CASSEGIGTQREQYF. CDR3 nucleotide sequence: TGTGCCAGCAGCGAAGGAATTGGGACACAGCGCGAGCAGTACTTC. The chain combines TRBV7-9 with TRBJ2-7, with D perhaps TRBD1 (6 bases). The ends were cut back, 5 bases at V and 6 bases at J, with 20 bases in the middle. CDR3 length equals 15 residues. The V gene's germline CDR1 is SEHNR and CDR2 FQNEAQ (reference sequence). Supplemented by reference TRBV7-9 and TRBJ2-7, the full variable domain reads DTGVSQNPRHKITKRGQNVTFRCDPISEHNRLYWYRQTLGQGPEFLTYFQNEAQLEKSRLLSDRFSAERPKGSFSTLEIQRTEQGDSAMYLCASSEGIGTQREQYFGPGTRLTVT.

This clonotype turned up a few times. The rearrangement links TRBV3-1 to TRBJ2-5; perhaps TRBD1 as D (6 bases). Looked up from germline, CDR1 is LGHDT and CDR2 is YNNKEL (reference sequence). V was shortened by 3 bases and J by 3 bases, with 8 bases between the two germline ends. The CDR3 totals 13 residues. CDR3 sequence: CASSQAGEETQYF. CDR3 bases: TGTGCCAGCAGCCAGGCAGGGGAAGAGACCCAGTACTTC.

The chain carries TRBV12-3 or TRBV12-4 and TRBJ2-3; no reliable D call. This CDR3 has 15 residues. Trimming removed 3 bases at V and 3 bases at J, with 13 bases between. CDR3 nucleotides: TGTGCCAGCAGTTTTGGATCGGCAGCTACAGATACGCAGTATTTT. Its translation is CASSFGSAATDTQYF.

This clonotype was observed at least ten times. This sequence joins TRBV7-9 and TRBJ2-1; the D gene is possibly TRBD2 (6 bases). Trimming took 5 bases from V and 7 from J, leaving 18 bases between them. Germline V lookup: CDR1 SEHNR, CDR2 FQNEAQ (reference sequence). This CDR3 has 15 residues. In DNA, the CDR3 is TGTGCCAGCAGCCGTGGGGCATCTAGCGCGAATGAGCAGTTCTTC. It encodes CASSRGASSANEQFF.

V gene TRBV3-1 combines with J gene TRBJ1-1; D remains ambiguous. The CDR3 sequence is 13 residues long. Per the germline V gene, CDR1 is LGHDT and CDR2 is YNNKEL (reference sequence). Trimming stripped 2 bases from V and 6 bases from J, with 10 bases between. CDR3: CASSQLYLAEAFF. CDR3 DNA sequence: TGTGCCAGCAGCCAACTTTATCTTGCTGAAGCTTTCTTT. The full variable domain, completed using reference TRBV3-1 and TRBJ1-1, is DTAVSQTPKYLVTQMGNDKSIKCEQNLGHDTMYWYKQDSKKFLKIMFSYNNKELIINETVPNRFSPKSPDKAHLNLHINSLELGDSAVYFCASSQLYLAEAFFGQGTRLTVV.

This clonotype showed up many times. The chain uses TRBV20-1 and TRBJ2-7; 7 bases agree with TRBD2. J lost 2 bases, V lost 3 bases, and 7 bases had no gene match. CDR1 DFQATT and CDR2 SNEGSKA come from the germline V gene (reference sequence). The CDR3 is 14 residues long. CDR3 nucleotides: TGCAGTGCTAGGAAGCGGGGTGGTACCTACGAGCAGTACTTC. Translating gives CSARKRGGTYEQYF.

The V and J genes are TRBV11-2 and TRBJ2-1, with D hard to call. V was clipped by 5 bases and J by 4 bases, with 12 bases between them. Looked up from germline, CDR1 is SGHAT and CDR2 is FQNNGV. This CDR3 contains 14 residues. In nucleotides, the CDR3 is TGTGCCAGCAGCCCCCCCACAAGGTACAATGAGCAGTTCTTC. Its protein product is CASSPPTRYNEQFF.

In DNA form, the CDR3 reads TGCAGTGCTAGTACAGGGGTCGGGCAGCCCCAGCATTTT. Translating it yields CSASTGVGQPQHF. The rearrangement links TRBV20-1 to TRBJ1-5; 7 bases are a match to TRBD1. This CDR3 contains 13 residues. Unmatched junction bases numbered 6, after V lost 3 bases and J lost 7 bases. CDR1 is DFQATT, CDR2 SNEGSKA, per germline (reference sequence).

This clonotype appeared many times. This rearrangement joins TRBV7-8 to TRBJ2-1, with 13 bases identical to TRBD2. The germline gives CDR1 SGHVS, CDR2 FQNEAQ. The CDR3 consists of 17 residues. Germline trimming cut 5 bases from V and 0 bases from J; bases unmatched to any gene: 4. The CDR3 reads CASSPRLAGGSYNEQFF. Written as DNA, the CDR3 is TGTGCCAGCAGCCCCCGACTAGCGGGGGGCTCCTACAATGAGCAGTTCTTC.

The rearrangement links TRBV2 to TRBJ2-5; TRBD2 aligns across 10 bases. The ends lost 6 bases at V and 7 bases at J; junction bases unmatched: 5. The length of the CDR3 is 13 residues. Germline CDR1 and CDR2: SNHLY and FYNNEI. The CDR3 DNA reads as TGTGCCAGCAGACTAGCGGGGCTGGGGACCCAGTACTTC. It is translated as CASRLAGLGTQYF.

The chain has TRBV3-1 and TRBJ1-1; possible D gene TRBD1, 6 bases. The CDR3 has 14 amino acids. Germline CDR1 and CDR2: LGHDT and YNNKEL (reference sequence). Between the trimmed V and J ends, which lost 3 bases and 10 bases, there was a span of 18 bases. The chain's CDR3 is CASSQIRGAYGAFF. The DNA for the CDR3 is TGTGCCAGCAGCCAGATTCGGGGGGCCTATGGAGCTTTCTTT.

This clonotype has only a few counts. The V gene is TRBV12-3 or TRBV12-4, the J gene TRBJ1-1, with 7 positions matching TRBD1. The CDR3 is 13 residues long. V lost 5 bases and J lost 10; bases outside the gene matches: 10. The CDR3 DNA reads as TGTGCCAGCAGTGGATTCAGAGGGGGCGCAGCTTTCTTT. Translating it yields CASSGFRGGAAFF.

This clonotype was picked up a small number of times. The rearrangement links TRBV29-1 to TRBJ2-1, with D possibly being TRBD1 (8 bases). The CDR3 totals 14 residues. Germline V CDR1 and CDR2: SQVTM, ANQGSEA. V lost 2 bases and J 7 bases, leaving 15 bases between the germline ends. As DNA, the CDR3 is TGCAGCGTTGAACCGACAGGGGAGGGGAATGAGCAGTTCTTC. Translation gives CSVEPTGEGNEQFF.

This clonotype was seen a handful of times. This chain uses TRBV3-1 with TRBJ2-5; 10 bases agree with TRBD2. In germline, CDR1 is LGHDT, CDR2 YNNKEL (reference sequence). The V and J ends lost 2 bases and 0 bases, in that order; junction bases with no gene match: 3. The CDR3 totals 16 residues. The DNA for the CDR3 is TGTGCCAGCAGCCAAAGTAGCGGGGGGCACCAAGAGACCCAGTACTTC. Its translation: CASSQSSGGHQETQYF.

The chain employs TRBV5-1 and TRBJ2-2; the D gene could be TRBD1 or TRBD2 (5 bases each). Germline loops: CDR1 SGHRS, CDR2 YFSETQ. The CDR3 is made up of 16 amino acids. V lost 6 bases and J lost 0, with 15 bases in between. This chain's CDR3 is CASTLRDPANTGELFF. DNA for the CDR3: TGCGCCAGCACTCTCCGGGACCCTGCGAACACCGGGGAGCTGTTTTTT.